These 7 T cell receptor beta chains came from one sample sequenced in a study of T cell responses to AZD1222 COVID-19 vaccine. Libraries were prepared by immunoSEQ multiplex PCR; TCRdb keeps only in-frame clonotypes and omits some of them. The table has about 140,000 clones, roughly 90% seen once. Sequencing used peripheral blood, obtained on day 0 of AZD1222 vaccination. Every receptor here comes from an adult in good health.

The rearrangement links TRBV5-1 to TRBJ1-3; unclear D gene. From germline, CDR1 is SGHRS and CDR2 YFSETQ. The CDR3 has 15 amino acids. Trimming removed 0 bases at V and 2 bases at J, with 9 bases between. CDR3 nucleotides: TGCGCCAGCAGCTTGGCCGCCCAGCCTGGAAACACCATATATTTT. Amino acids: CASSLAAQPGNTIYF.

The chain recombines TRBV4-2 with TRBJ2-5; 8 bases match TRBD1. The CDR3 loop spans 15 amino acids. V shed 1 base, J shed 7 bases, and the junction held 8 bases outside the gene matches. Germline CDR1 LGHNA, CDR2 YNFKEQ. As DNA, the CDR3 is TGTGCCAGCAGCCAAGGGTCAGGGGGCGATGGGACCCAGTACTTC. Translating it yields CASSQGSGGDGTQYF.

The chain combines TRBV6-6 with TRBJ2-3, with 13 positions matching TRBD2. The germline V gene has CDR1 MNHNY and CDR2 SVGAGI (reference sequence). The CDR3 spans 16 residues. The V gene end was trimmed by 6 bases and the J gene end by 4 bases; junction bases not matched to a gene: 7. The CDR3 loop is CASSRTSGSRPDTQYF. The DNA of the CDR3 is TGTGCCAGCAGCCGGACTAGCGGGAGTAGGCCAGATACGCAGTATTTT.

J is TRBJ2-1 and V is TRBV4-2, with D tentatively TRBD2 (6 bases). Deletions cut 1 base from V and 6 bases from J, with 16 bases between. CDR1 and CDR2 from the germline V gene are LGHNA and YNFKEQ. There are 16 residues in the CDR3. As DNA, the CDR3 is TGTGCCAGCAGCCAAGCCCTAGCGAAGCAGGCCAATGAGCAGTTCTTC. Translation: CASSQALAKQANEQFF.

This clone was detected once. The chain is built from TRBV28 and TRBJ2-3; the D is unclear. Germline CDR1 reads MDHEN; CDR2 reads SYDVKM. V was shortened by 10 bases and J by 3 bases, with 8 bases between the two germline ends. The CDR3 runs 11 residues. The CDR3 is CATKRTDTQYF. DNA for the CDR3: TGTGCCACCAAGAGGACAGATACGCAGTATTTT.

The gene calls are TRBV24-1 and TRBJ2-7; possible D gene TRBD1, 6 bases. Germline V lookup: CDR1 KGHDR, CDR2 SFDVKD. The CDR3 has 14 residues. V dropped 3 bases and J dropped 6 bases, with 14 bases sitting between them. The CDR3 nucleotides read TGTGCCACCAGTGATGGACAGTTTTCGGTCGAGCAGTACTTC. The encoded protein is CATSDGQFSVEQYF.

The chain joins TRBV6-6 to TRBJ2-7, with D maybe TRBD1 (6 bases). This CDR3 is 14 amino acids long. Trimming shortened V by 8 bases and J by 2 bases, and 16 bases separated the two germline ends. The germline CDR1 and CDR2 sequences are MNHNY and SVGAGI (reference sequence). The CDR3 DNA sequence: TGTGCCAGCGTGGGGGCCGGGAACACCTACGAGCAGTACTTC. As protein: CASVGAGNTYEQYF.